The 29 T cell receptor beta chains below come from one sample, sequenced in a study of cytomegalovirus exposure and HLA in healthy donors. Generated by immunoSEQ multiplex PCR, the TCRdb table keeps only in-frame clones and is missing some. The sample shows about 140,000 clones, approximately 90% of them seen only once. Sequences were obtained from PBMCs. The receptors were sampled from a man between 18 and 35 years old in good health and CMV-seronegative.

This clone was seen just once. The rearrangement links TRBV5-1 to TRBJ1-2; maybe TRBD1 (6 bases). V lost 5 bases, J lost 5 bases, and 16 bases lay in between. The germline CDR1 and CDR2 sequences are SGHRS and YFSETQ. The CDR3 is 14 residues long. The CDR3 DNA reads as TGCGCCAGCAGTTCGGGACACACCGAATATGGCTACACCTTC. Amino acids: CASSSGHTEYGYTF.

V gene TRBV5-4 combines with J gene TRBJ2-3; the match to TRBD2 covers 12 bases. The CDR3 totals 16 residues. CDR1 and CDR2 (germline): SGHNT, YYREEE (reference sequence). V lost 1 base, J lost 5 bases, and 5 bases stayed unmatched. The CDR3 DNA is TGTGCCAGCAGCTTGTCACTAGCGGGGGGCCGAGATACGCAGTATTTT. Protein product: CASSLSLAGGRDTQYF.

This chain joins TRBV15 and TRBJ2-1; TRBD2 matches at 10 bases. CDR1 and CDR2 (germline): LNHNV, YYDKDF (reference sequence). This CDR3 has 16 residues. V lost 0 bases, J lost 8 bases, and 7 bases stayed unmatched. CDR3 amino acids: CATSRDLTSGVHEQFF. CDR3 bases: TGTGCCACCAGCAGAGATCTCACTAGCGGGGTCCATGAGCAGTTCTTC.

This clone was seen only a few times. The CDR3 DNA reads as TGTGCCAGCAGCTCGCGTAGTGTCCACAATGAGCAGTTCTTC. It yields the protein CASSSRSVHNEQFF. The chain links TRBV11-3 to TRBJ2-1; D is uncertain. Trimming removed 4 bases at V and 5 bases at J, with 12 bases between. This CDR3 region has 14 residues. Germline CDR1 is SGHNT and CDR2 is YENEEA.

The CDR3 loop is CASSEVRGEQPQHF. The DNA of the CDR3 is TGTGCCAGCAGTGAAGTTCGGGGAGAGCAGCCCCAGCATTTT. The chain recombines TRBV2 with TRBJ1-5; D not resolved. V was cut by 1 base and J by 7 bases, with 11 bases left in between. CDR3 length: 14 amino acids. Per germline, CDR1 SNHLY and CDR2 FYNNEI.

CDR3 coding DNA: TGCGCCAGCAGCCGCAGGACAGGCGATAGCTACACCTTC. Protein sequence: CASSRRTGDSYTF. The rearrangement uses TRBV4-3 and TRBJ1-2; 7 positions match TRBD1. The trim removed 4 bases at V and 9 bases at J, leaving 8 bases unmatched. Germline lookup yields CDR1 LGHNA and CDR2 YSLEER. The CDR3 is 13 residues long.

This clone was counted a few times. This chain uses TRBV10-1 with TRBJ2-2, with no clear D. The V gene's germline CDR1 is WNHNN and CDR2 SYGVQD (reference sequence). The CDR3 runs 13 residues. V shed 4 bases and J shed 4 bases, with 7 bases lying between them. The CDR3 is CASSGTGTGELFF. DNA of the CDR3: TGCGCCAGCAGTGGTACGGGCACCGGGGAGCTGTTTTTT.

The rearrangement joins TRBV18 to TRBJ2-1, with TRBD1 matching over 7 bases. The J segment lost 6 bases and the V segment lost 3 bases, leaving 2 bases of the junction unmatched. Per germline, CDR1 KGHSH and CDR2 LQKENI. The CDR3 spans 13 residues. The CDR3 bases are TGTGCCAGCTCACCCGACAGGGCCAATGAGCAGTTCTTC. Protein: CASSPDRANEQFF.

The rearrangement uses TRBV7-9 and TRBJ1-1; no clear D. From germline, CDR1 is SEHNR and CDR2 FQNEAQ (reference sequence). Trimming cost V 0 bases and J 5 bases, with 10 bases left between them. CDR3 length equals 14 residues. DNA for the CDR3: TGTGCCAGCAGCTTAGCGGCGGGGAAGACTGAAGCTTTCTTT. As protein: CASSLAAGKTEAFF. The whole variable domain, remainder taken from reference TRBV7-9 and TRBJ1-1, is DTGVSQNPRHKITKRGQNVTFRCDPISEHNRLYWYRQTLGQGPEFLTYFQNEAQLEKSRLLSDRFSAERPKGSFSTLEIQRTEQGDSAMYLCASSLAAGKTEAFFGQGTRLTVV.

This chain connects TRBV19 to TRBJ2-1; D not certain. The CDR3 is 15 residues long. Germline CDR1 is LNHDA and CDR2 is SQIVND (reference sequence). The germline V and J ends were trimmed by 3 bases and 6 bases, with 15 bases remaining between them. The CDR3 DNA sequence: TGTGCCAGTAGTATCCCTCACTCGGGTCTCAATGAGCAGTTCTTC. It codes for CASSIPHSGLNEQFF.

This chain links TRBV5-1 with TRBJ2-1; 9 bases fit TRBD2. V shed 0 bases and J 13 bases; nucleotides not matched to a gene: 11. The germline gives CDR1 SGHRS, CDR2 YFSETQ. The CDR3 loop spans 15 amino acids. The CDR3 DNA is TGCGCCAGCAGCTTGGAAGATAGCGGGGGCGCCGCCCAGTTCTTC. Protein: CASSLEDSGGAAQFF.

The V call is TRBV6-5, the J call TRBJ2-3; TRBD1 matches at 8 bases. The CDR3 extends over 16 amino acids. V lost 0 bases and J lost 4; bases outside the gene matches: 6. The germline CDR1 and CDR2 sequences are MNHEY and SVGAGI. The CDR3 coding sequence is TGTGCCAGCAGTTACTCCTGGACAGGGAGCCCAGATACGCAGTATTTT. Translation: CASSYSWTGSPDTQYF.

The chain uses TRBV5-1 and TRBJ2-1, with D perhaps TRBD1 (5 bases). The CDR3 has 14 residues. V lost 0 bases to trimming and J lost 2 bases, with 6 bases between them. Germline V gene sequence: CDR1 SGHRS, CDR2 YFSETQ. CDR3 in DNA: TGCGCCAGCAGCTTGGGACAGCCCTACAATGAGCAGTTCTTC. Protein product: CASSLGQPYNEQFF. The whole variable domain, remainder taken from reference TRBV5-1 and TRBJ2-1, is KAGVTQTPRYLIKTRGQQVTLSCSPISGHRSVSWYQQTPGQGLQFLFEYFSETQRNKGNFPGRFSGRQFSNSRSEMNVSTLELGDSALYLCASSLGQPYNEQFFGPGTRLTVL.

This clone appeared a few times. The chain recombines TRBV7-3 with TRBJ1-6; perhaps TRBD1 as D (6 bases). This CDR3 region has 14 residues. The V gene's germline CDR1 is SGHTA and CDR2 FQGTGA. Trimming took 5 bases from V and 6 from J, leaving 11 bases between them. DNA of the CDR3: TGTGCCAGCAGCGCAGGGGTCCCTAATTCACCCCTCCACTTT. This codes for CASSAGVPNSPLHF.

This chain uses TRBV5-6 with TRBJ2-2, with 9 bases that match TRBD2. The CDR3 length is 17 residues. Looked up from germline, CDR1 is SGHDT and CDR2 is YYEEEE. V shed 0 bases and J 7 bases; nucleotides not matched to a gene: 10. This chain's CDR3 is CASSLARLAELSGELFF. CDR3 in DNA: TGTGCCAGCAGCTTGGCCAGACTAGCGGAACTGAGCGGGGAGCTGTTTTTT. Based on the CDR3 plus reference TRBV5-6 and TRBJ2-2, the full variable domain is DAGVTQSPTHLIKTRGQQVTLRCSPKSGHDTVSWYQQALGQGPQFIFQYYEEEERQRGNFPDRFSGHQFPNYSSELNVNALLLGDSALYLCASSLARLAELSGELFFGEGSRLTVL.

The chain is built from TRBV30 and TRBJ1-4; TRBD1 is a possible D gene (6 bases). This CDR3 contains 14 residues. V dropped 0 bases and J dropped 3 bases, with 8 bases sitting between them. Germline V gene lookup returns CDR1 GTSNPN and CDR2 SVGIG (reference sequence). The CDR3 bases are TGTGCCTGGAGTGTGAAGGGGGCTAATGAAAAACTGTTTTTT. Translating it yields CAWSVKGANEKLFF.

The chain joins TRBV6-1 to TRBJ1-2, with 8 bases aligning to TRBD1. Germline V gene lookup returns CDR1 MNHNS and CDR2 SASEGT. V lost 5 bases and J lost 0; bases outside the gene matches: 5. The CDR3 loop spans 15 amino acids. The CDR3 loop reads CASSPGQASNYGYTF. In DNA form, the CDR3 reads TGTGCCAGCAGTCCGGGACAGGCTTCTAACTATGGCTACACCTTC.

The CDR3 sequence: CASSLSYTQYF. CDR3 DNA sequence: TGTGCCAGCAGCTTATCCTATACGCAGTATTTT. The chain is built from TRBV5-6 and TRBJ2-3; D is ambiguous. CDR1 and CDR2 (germline): SGHDT, YYEEEE. V was cut by 2 bases and J by 7 bases, with 5 bases left in between. The CDR3 runs 11 residues. The full variable domain, in which reference TRBV5-6 and TRBJ2-3 provide the parts outside the CDR3, is DAGVTQSPTHLIKTRGQQVTLRCSPKSGHDTVSWYQQALGQGPQFIFQYYEEEERQRGNFPDRFSGHQFPNYSSELNVNALLLGDSALYLCASSLSYTQYFGPGTRLTVL.

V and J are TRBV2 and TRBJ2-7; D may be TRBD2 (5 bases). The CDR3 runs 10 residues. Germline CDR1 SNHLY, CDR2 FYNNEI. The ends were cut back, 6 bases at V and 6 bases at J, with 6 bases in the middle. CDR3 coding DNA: TGTGCCAGCAGGGCGGGCGAGCAGTACGTC. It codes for CASRAGEQYV.

Written as DNA, the CDR3 is TGTGCCAGTAGTCTCTCGACAGGGGCCGAGCAGTACTTC. Encoded protein: CASSLSTGAEQYF. The chain links TRBV19 to TRBJ2-7; 8 bases fit TRBD1. Germline assignment: CDR1 LNHDA and CDR2 SQIVND (reference sequence). Losses at the gene ends were 5 bases for V and 6 bases for J; bases not matched to a gene: 6. This CDR3 region has 13 residues.

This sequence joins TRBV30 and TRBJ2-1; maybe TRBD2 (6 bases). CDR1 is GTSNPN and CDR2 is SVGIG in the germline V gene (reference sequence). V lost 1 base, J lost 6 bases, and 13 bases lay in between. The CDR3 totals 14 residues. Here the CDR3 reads CAWSGVWDSNEQFF. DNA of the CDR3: TGTGCCTGGAGTGGGGTCTGGGACTCCAATGAGCAGTTCTTC.

CDR3 DNA sequence: TGTGCCAGCAGCCTAGGGACAGGGATGGGGTCCTACGAGCAGTACTTC. Amino acid sequence: CASSLGTGMGSYEQYF. V gene TRBV5-6 combines with J gene TRBJ2-7; 9 nucleotides line up with TRBD1. CDR1 and CDR2 (germline): SGHDT, YYEEEE. The ends lost 4 bases at V and 1 base at J; junction bases unmatched: 9. The length of the CDR3 is 16 residues.

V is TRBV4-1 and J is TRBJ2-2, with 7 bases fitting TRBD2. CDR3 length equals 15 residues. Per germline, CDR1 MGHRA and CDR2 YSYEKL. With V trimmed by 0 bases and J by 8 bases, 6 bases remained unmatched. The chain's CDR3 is CASSQDRLAAGELFF. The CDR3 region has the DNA TGCGCCAGCAGCCAAGATAGGCTAGCGGCAGGGGAGCTGTTTTTT.

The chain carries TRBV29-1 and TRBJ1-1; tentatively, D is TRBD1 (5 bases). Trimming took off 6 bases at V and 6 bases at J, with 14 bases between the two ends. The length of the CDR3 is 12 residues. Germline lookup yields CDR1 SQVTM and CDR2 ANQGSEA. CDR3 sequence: CSVGGSGPEAFF. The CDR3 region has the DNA TGCAGCGTGGGGGGGAGTGGCCCTGAAGCTTTCTTT.

The DNA of the CDR3 is TGTGCCAGCAGCACACCGGGTCATTACGAGCAGTACTTC. The encoded protein is CASSTPGHYEQYF. The chain recombines TRBV7-9 with TRBJ2-7; D is undetermined. The V gene lost 5 bases and the J gene lost 4 bases, with 12 bases spanning the gap. Germline CDR1 is SEHNR and CDR2 is FQNEAQ (reference sequence). There are 13 residues in the CDR3.

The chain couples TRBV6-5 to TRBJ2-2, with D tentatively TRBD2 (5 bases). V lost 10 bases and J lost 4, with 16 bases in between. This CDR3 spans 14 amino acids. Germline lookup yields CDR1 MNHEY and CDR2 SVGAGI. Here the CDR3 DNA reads TGTGCCACCGGAGACCCGGCGGGCACCGGGGAGCTGTTTTTT. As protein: CATGDPAGTGELFF.

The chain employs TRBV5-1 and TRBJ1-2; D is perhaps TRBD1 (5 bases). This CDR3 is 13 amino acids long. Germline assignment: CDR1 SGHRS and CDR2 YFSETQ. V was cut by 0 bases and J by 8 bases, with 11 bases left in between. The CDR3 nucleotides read TGCGCCAGCAGCTTGGCAGACAGAGCCGGCTACACCTTC. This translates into CASSLADRAGYTF.

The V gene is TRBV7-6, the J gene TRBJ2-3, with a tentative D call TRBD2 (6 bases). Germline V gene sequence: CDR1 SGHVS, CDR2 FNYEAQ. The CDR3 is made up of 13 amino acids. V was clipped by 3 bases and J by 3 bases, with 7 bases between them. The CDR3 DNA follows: TGTGCCAGCAGCTTTGGGGGGACAGATACGCAGTATTTT. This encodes CASSFGGTDTQYF. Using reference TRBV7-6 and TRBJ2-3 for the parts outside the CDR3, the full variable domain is GAGVSQSPRYKVTKRGQDVALRCDPISGHVSLYWYRQALGQGPEFLTYFNYEAQQDKSGLPNDRFSAERPEGSISTLTIQRTEQRDSAMYRCASSFGGTDTQYFGPGTRLTVL.

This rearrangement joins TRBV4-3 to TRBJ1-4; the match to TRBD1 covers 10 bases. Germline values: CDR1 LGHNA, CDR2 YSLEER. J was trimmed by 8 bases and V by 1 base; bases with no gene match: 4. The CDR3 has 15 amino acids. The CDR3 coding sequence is TGCGCCAGCAGCCAAGCGACAGGGGGCGCCGAAAAACTGTTTTTT. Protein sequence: CASSQATGGAEKLFF.